These 10 T cell receptor beta chains were all obtained from the same sample, sequenced in a study of long-term antiretroviral therapy in people with HIV. This was the immunoSEQ v3.0 assay at survey level. Sequencing used immunoSEQ multiplex PCR; TCRdb keeps in-frame clones, though not all of them. The data hold 30,000 or so clones, with 80% to 85% observed a single time. The material was unsorted PBMCs, obtained 0.4 years after starting antiretroviral therapy. These receptors came from a man aged 18 to 29 with HIV.

The genes are TRBV9 and TRBJ2-1, with D unresolved. CDR3 length equals 13 residues. The V gene lost 4 bases and the J gene lost 3 bases, with 8 bases spanning the gap. Germline CDR1 and CDR2: SGDLS and YYNGEE. CDR3 in amino acids: CASSYGYYNEQFF. The CDR3 DNA reads TGTGCCAGCAGCTACGGGTACTACAATGAGCAGTTCTTC.

The chain has TRBV19 and TRBJ1-1; D not resolved. CDR3 length: 14 amino acids. The germline V gene encodes CDR1 LNHDA and CDR2 SQIVND (reference sequence). Trimming took 3 bases from V and 0 from J, leaving 8 bases between them. This CDR3 reads CASSIGKVNTEAFF. The CDR3 region has the DNA TGTGCCAGTAGTATTGGAAAGGTGAACACTGAAGCTTTCTTT.

This chain connects TRBV27 to TRBJ2-7; no clear D gene. The germline V gene encodes CDR1 MNHEY and CDR2 SMNVEV (reference sequence). The CDR3 contains 13 residues. Trimming took off 4 bases at V and 1 base at J, with 8 bases between the two ends. The CDR3 bases are TGTGCCAGCAGTTGGTCCGGTTCCTACGAGCAGTACTTC. This gives the protein CASSWSGSYEQYF.

The chain is built from TRBV23-1 and TRBJ2-5, with unresolved D. TRBV23-1 is designated an ORF whose function remains uncertain. Trimming pared 5 bases from V and 2 bases from J, leaving 15 bases between. The CDR3 sequence is 15 residues long. Here the CDR3 reads CASSAAGGCQETQYF. CDR3 coding DNA: TGCGCCAGCAGTGCGGCAGGTGGGTGTCAAGAGACCCAGTACTTC.

This chain's CDR3 is CASSIVLRAYNEQFF. Here the CDR3 DNA reads TGTGCCAGTAGTATAGTCCTTAGGGCCTACAATGAGCAGTTCTTC. The chain links TRBV19 to TRBJ2-1; no clear D gene. Germline V gene sequence: CDR1 LNHDA, CDR2 SQIVND (reference sequence). The CDR3 has 15 amino acids. V was trimmed by 1 base and J by 2 bases, leaving 9 bases between them.

The J gene is TRBJ2-1, the V gene TRBV10-3; 8 bases align to TRBD2. V lost 7 bases to trimming and J lost 7 bases; unmatched junction nucleotides: 9. CDR3 length: 14 amino acids. Germline V gives CDR1 ENHRY, CDR2 SYGVKD. The CDR3 nucleotides read TGTGCCATCACCACCACCGGGACTAGAAATGAGCAGTTCTTC. It yields the protein CAITTTGTRNEQFF.

The gene calls are TRBV6-1 and TRBJ2-5; 9 nucleotides line up with TRBD1. The CDR3 spans 14 residues. The junction had 6 bases not matched to a gene; V was cut back by 6 bases and J by 4 bases. CDR1 and CDR2 from the germline V gene are MNHNS and SASEGT. CDR3 amino acids: CASSHRGQRETQYF. CDR3 bases: TGTGCCAGCAGCCACAGGGGGCAGAGAGAGACCCAGTACTTC.

This chain uses TRBV9 with TRBJ2-7, with 8 bases fitting TRBD1. Germline CDR1 and CDR2: SGDLS and YYNGEE. Unmatched junction bases numbered 8, after V lost 4 bases and J lost 2 bases. CDR3 size: 15 residues. The CDR3 protein is CASSLNPGQAYEQYF. For the CDR3, the DNA is TGTGCCAGCAGCCTAAATCCGGGACAGGCCTACGAGCAGTACTTC.

This sequence joins TRBV6-6 and TRBJ1-6; the D is unclear. Germline-derived CDR1 and CDR2 are MNHNY and SVGAGI (reference sequence). V was pared by 11 bases and J by 6 bases, with 14 bases between. This CDR3 contains 13 residues. CDR3 coding DNA: TGTGCCGCGTCGGCGGCCGTTAATTCACCCCTCCACTTT. Its protein product is CAASAAVNSPLHF.

This clone was observed a single time. This chain uses TRBV5-6 with TRBJ1-5; no clear D gene. The CDR3 contains 12 residues. From germline, CDR1 is SGHDT and CDR2 YYEEEE. The V and J ends lost 6 bases and 9 bases respectively, with 13 bases between them. The CDR3 sequence is CASIQLRGPQHF. CDR3 coding DNA: TGTGCCAGCATCCAGTTGCGGGGGCCCCAGCATTTT. The variable domain in full, with the rest retrieved from reference TRBV5-6 and TRBJ1-5, is DAGVTQSPTHLIKTRGQQVTLRCSPKSGHDTVSWYQQALGQGPQFIFQYYEEEERQRGNFPDRFSGHQFPNYSSELNVNALLLGDSALYLCASIQLRGPQHFGDGTRLSIL.